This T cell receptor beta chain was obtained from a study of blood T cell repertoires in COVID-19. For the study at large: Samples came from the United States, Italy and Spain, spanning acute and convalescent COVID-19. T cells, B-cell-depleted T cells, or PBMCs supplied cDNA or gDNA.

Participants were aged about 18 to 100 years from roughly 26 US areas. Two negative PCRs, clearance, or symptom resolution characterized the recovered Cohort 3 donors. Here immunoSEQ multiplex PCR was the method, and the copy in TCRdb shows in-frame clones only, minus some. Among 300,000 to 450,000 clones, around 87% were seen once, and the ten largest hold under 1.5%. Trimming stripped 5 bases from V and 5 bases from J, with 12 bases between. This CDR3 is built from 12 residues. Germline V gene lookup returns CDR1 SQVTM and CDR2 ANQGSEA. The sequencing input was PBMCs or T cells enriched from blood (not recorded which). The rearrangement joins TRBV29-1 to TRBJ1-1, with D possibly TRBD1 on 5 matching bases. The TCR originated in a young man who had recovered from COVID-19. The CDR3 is CSVSRQMTEAFF. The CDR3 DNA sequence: TGCAGCGTTAGCCGACAGATGACTGAAGCTTTCTTT.